This record covers a single T cell receptor beta chain. Antigen unknown. This sample is drawn from a study of cytomegalovirus exposure and HLA in healthy donors. Study-wide findings and caveats: Many donors carried some public TCRs, although rarity characterized most TCR sequences. The study labeled about 160 TCR beta chains cytomegalovirus-associated. TRBV6-2, TRBV6-3 and some other V segments were unresolvable in 87-base-pair reads.

Researchers ran the PCR with 60 Vbeta and 13 Jbeta primers. Sequencing was performed with immunoSEQ multiplex PCR; in TCRdb, only in-frame clones are kept and a portion is missing. The table shows some 200,000 clones, with approximately 80% occurring only once. The V gene lost 2 bases and the J gene lost 3 bases, with 12 bases spanning the gap. Per the germline V gene, CDR1 is SGHNT and CDR2 is YYREEE (reference sequence). The CDR3 length is 14 residues. Sequencing used PBMCs. The chain uses TRBV5-4 and TRBJ2-7; D gene unclear. This clonotype was obtained from a boy aged 2 to 10 in good health and CMV-seronegative. The CDR3 DNA is TGTGCCAGCAGCTTAGACTCCGTCCTCTACGAGCAGTACTTC. Residues: CASSLDSVLYEQYF.